This entry lists 21 T cell receptor beta chains sequenced from one sample in a study of naive and memory T cell subsets. Four PCR rounds used nested alpha and beta constant region primers plus the SP2 primer. TCRdb ran MiXCR on the UMI-ligation and nested PCR reads and lists one entry per CDR3 protein. The sample has over 20,000 distinct CDR3 sequences; 5% to 5.5% are singletons. TCR cDNA received a 3' ligated oligonucleotide that carried a UMI. Sequenced: blood. Receptor source: an adult in good health.

This chain connects TRBV19 to TRBJ1-4; D unresolved. The V end lost 11 bases, the J end lost 0 bases, and 19 bases lay between the germline ends. Germline-derived CDR1 and CDR2 are LNHDA and SQIVND (reference sequence). There are 16 residues in the CDR3. The CDR3 nucleotides are TGTGCCGGTACCTCTGGGATTTATGCAACTAATGAAAAACTGTTTTTT. It codes for CAGTSGIYATNEKLFF.

With regard to this clonotype: A much larger clone differs by one base, so this may be a read error. CDR3 sequence reads: CATSDSGSWGNEQFF. CDR3 in DNA: TGTGCCACCAGTGATAGCGGGAGTTGGGGCAATGAGCAGTTCTTC. V usage is TRBV24-1 and J usage is TRBJ2-1, with TRBD2 matching 8 bases. Looked up from germline, CDR1 is KGHDR and CDR2 is SFDVKD. The CDR3 runs 15 residues. The V gene end was trimmed by 3 bases and the J gene end by 6 bases; junction bases not matched to a gene: 6.

This clonotype was seen at least ten times. V is TRBV9 and J is TRBJ2-6; TRBD2 agrees at 10 bases. Germline V gene sequence: CDR1 SGDLS, CDR2 YYNGEE. The V and J ends lost 4 bases and 2 bases, in that order; junction bases with no gene match: 3. This CDR3 spans 16 amino acids. The CDR3 protein is CASSSGTSAGANVLTF. CDR3 DNA sequence: TGTGCCAGCAGCTCCGGGACTAGCGCTGGGGCCAACGTCCTGACTTTC.

The V call is TRBV19, the J call TRBJ1-1; possible D gene TRBD1, 6 bases. Germline CDR1 and CDR2: LNHDA and SQIVND (reference sequence). V lost 4 bases and J lost 3, with 15 bases in between. This CDR3 is built from 15 residues. The CDR3 spells CASSNYGTSDTEAFF. CDR3 nucleotide sequence: TGTGCCAGTAGTAATTACGGGACATCGGACACTGAAGCTTTCTTT.

The chain has TRBV7-3 and TRBJ2-1; D is possibly TRBD2 (6 bases). The germline V and J ends were trimmed by 5 bases and 6 bases, with 26 bases remaining between them. This CDR3 is built from 18 residues. CDR1 is SGHTA, CDR2 FQGTGA, per germline. The CDR3: CASSTPPLAGGVINEQFF. CDR3 nucleotide sequence: TGTGCCAGCAGCACTCCCCCCCTGGCAGGCGGGGTAATCAATGAGCAGTTCTTC.

J is TRBJ1-2 and V is TRBV19; 9 bases are shared with TRBD1. CDR3 length: 18 residues. Germline values: CDR1 LNHDA, CDR2 SQIVND (reference sequence). V dropped 5 bases and J dropped 4; count of bases not matched to a gene: 17. CDR3 in amino acids: CASSAVYRGPHRFYGYTF. CDR3 DNA sequence: TGTGCCAGTAGTGCCGTCTACAGGGGGCCCCATCGATTCTATGGCTACACCTTC.

This clonotype was observed a handful of times. J is TRBJ2-3 and V is TRBV11-2; D not certain. V dropped 0 bases and J dropped 0 bases, with 13 bases sitting between them. This CDR3 is built from 17 residues. The V gene's germline CDR1 is SGHAT and CDR2 FQNNGV. The CDR3, as DNA: TGTGCCAGCAGCTTAGATGCCGGCTTCACTAGCACAGATACGCAGTATTTT. It is translated as CASSLDAGFTSTDTQYF.

This clonotype has ten or more counts. The chain couples TRBV7-2 to TRBJ2-3; no reliable D call. There are 13 residues in the CDR3. V was trimmed by 1 base and J by 3 bases, leaving 5 bases between them. Germline V gene data show CDR1 as SGHTA and CDR2 as FQGNSA. The CDR3: CASSLGRTDTQYF. The CDR3 nucleotides read TGTGCCAGCAGCTTAGGGCGGACAGATACGCAGTATTTT. The whole variable domain, remainder taken from reference TRBV7-2 and TRBJ2-3, is GAGVSQSPSNKVTEKGKDVELRCDPISGHTALYWYRQSLGQGLEFLIYFQGNSAPDKSGLPSDRFSAERTGGSVSTLTIQRTQQEDSAVYLCASSLGRTDTQYFGPGTRLTVL.

CDR3 loop: CASSRSAGLSDTQYF. CDR3 DNA: TGTGCCAGCTCTAGAAGCGCGGGACTTTCCGATACGCAGTATTTT. V and J are TRBV18 and TRBJ2-3, with TRBD2 as a possible D gene (6 bases). Germline CDR1 is KGHSH and CDR2 is LQKENI. This CDR3 spans 15 amino acids. V lost 6 bases to trimming and J lost 6 bases, with 19 bases between them.

This clonotype was seen repeatedly, ten times or more. The V gene is TRBV7-3, the J gene TRBJ1-2, with D tentatively TRBD1 (6 bases). Germline lookup yields CDR1 SGHTA and CDR2 FQGTGA. The CDR3 spans 14 residues. Deletions cut 1 base from V and 7 bases from J, with 13 bases between. CDR3 DNA sequence: TGTGCCAGCAGCTTAAGGACGACAGGAGGTGGCTACACCTTC. Protein sequence: CASSLRTTGGGYTF.

This clonotype appeared many times. V is TRBV7-2 and J is TRBJ2-3; D may match TRBD1 or TRBD2 (5 bases each). Trimming stripped 1 base from V and 3 bases from J, with 14 bases between. The CDR3 extends over 16 amino acids. Germline values: CDR1 SGHTA, CDR2 FQGNSA. CDR3 sequence reads: CASSLVLVGGTDTQYF. The CDR3 DNA reads as TGTGCCAGCAGCTTAGTGTTGGTTGGGGGAACAGATACGCAGTATTTT.

This clonotype was recorded many times. This chain connects TRBV28 to TRBJ2-5; D is undetermined. This CDR3 comprises 11 residues. Per the germline V gene, CDR1 is MDHEN and CDR2 is SYDVKM. V gave up 6 bases and J gave up 2 bases, with 4 bases separating them. CDR3 coding DNA: TGTGCCAGCAGGGGACAAGAGACCCAGTACTTC. Its protein is CASRGQETQYF.

The sample holds many counts of this clonotype. J is TRBJ1-5 and V is TRBV7-3; D unresolved. CDR3 length: 14 residues. Germline assignment: CDR1 SGHTA and CDR2 FQGTGA. V gave up 0 bases and J gave up 3 bases, with 6 bases separating them. This CDR3 reads CASSLTPTNQPQHF. The CDR3 DNA sequence: TGTGCCAGCAGCTTAACCCCTACCAATCAGCCCCAGCATTTT.

This clonotype was seen at least ten times. The chain has TRBV20-1 and TRBJ1-2; 11 bases line up with TRBD1. The length of the CDR3 is 17 residues. The V gene's germline CDR1 is DFQATT and CDR2 SNEGSKA (reference sequence). The J segment lost 8 bases and the V segment lost 5 bases, leaving 19 bases of the junction unmatched. DNA for the CDR3: TGCAGTGCTCCGCTCACCCGGGGGGGACAGGGGGTTGGAGGCTACACCTTC. Amino acids: CSAPLTRGGQGVGGYTF.

This clonotype was recorded many times. This rearrangement joins TRBV7-9 to TRBJ2-5, with 8 positions matching TRBD2. This CDR3 comprises 16 residues. V lost 4 bases, J lost 1 base, and 8 bases stayed unmatched. CDR1 and CDR2 (germline): SEHNR, FQNEAQ (reference sequence). The CDR3 bases are TGTGCCAGCAGCTCAATGGTGGGACTAGTCCAAGAGACCCAGTACTTC. It codes for CASSSMVGLVQETQYF.

This clonotype was seen a handful of times. The chain links TRBV29-1 to TRBJ2-7; 7 positions agree with TRBD1. Trimming removed 5 bases from V and 0 bases from J; junction bases left unmatched: 4. The CDR3 sequence is 13 residues long. Germline lookup yields CDR1 SQVTM and CDR2 ANQGSEA. The CDR3 spells CSVKDRSSYEQYF. In DNA form, the CDR3 reads TGCAGCGTTAAGGACAGGTCCTCCTACGAGCAGTACTTC.

This clonotype occurred many times. This sequence joins TRBV20-1 and TRBJ1-5, with D hard to call. The germline V and J ends were trimmed by 0 bases and 10 bases, with 19 bases remaining between them. Germline loops: CDR1 DFQATT, CDR2 SNEGSKA (reference sequence). This CDR3 contains 15 residues. The CDR3: CSAREPYQVQGPQHF. For the CDR3, the DNA is TGCAGTGCTAGAGAACCCTATCAGGTCCAAGGACCCCAGCATTTT.

This clonotype was counted many times. This chain links TRBV20-1 with TRBJ2-7, with 12 positions matching TRBD2. Trimming took 3 bases from V and 3 from J; bases not matched to a gene: 15. Germline CDR1 reads DFQATT; CDR2 reads SNEGSKA (reference sequence). The CDR3 has 18 residues. The CDR3 loop is CSARGDGLAGLPLYEQYF. CDR3 coding DNA: TGCAGTGCTAGGGGGGACGGACTAGCGGGATTACCCCTCTACGAGCAGTACTTC.

In this sample, this clonotype turned up many times. The chain recombines TRBV9 with TRBJ2-1, with D possibly TRBD2 on 5 matching bases. V was clipped by 6 bases and J by 0 bases, with 10 bases between them. Germline V gene sequence: CDR1 SGDLS, CDR2 YYNGEE. The CDR3 spans 14 residues. The CDR3, as DNA: TGTGCCAGCAACCGGGGTAGCTCCTACAATGAGCAGTTCTTC. It specifies CASNRGSSYNEQFF.

There are many counts of this clonotype. V and J are TRBV6-5 and TRBJ2-5, with D hard to call. The germline gives CDR1 MNHEY, CDR2 SVGAGI. V lost 3 bases and J 6 bases, leaving 5 bases between the germline ends. CDR3 length equals 11 residues. The CDR3 sequence is CASSYSKTQYF. CDR3 bases: TGTGCCAGCAGTTATAGCAAGACCCAGTACTTC.

This clonotype is judged medium-sized. J is TRBJ2-1 and V is TRBV29-1; D possibly corresponds to TRBD1 (6 bases). This CDR3 region has 17 residues. Germline CDR1 SQVTM, CDR2 ANQGSEA. V lost 3 bases, J lost 6 bases, and 24 bases lay in between. The CDR3 nucleotides are TGCAGCGTTGATCTCATGAGGACAGTAACCGGCATCAATGAGCAGTTCTTC. Translated: CSVDLMRTVTGINEQFF.